What follows is one T cell receptor beta chain and its context. The sample originates from a study of OX40 agonist ivuxolimab in advanced cancers. Study summary: With ivuxolimab, an agonistic anti-OX40 (CD134) antibody, patients were treated. The study enrolled dose-escalation patients with hepatocellular carcinoma, melanoma, renal cell or head and neck cancer. Prior anti-PD-1, anti-PD-L1 or anti-CTLA-4 therapy did not bar entry, and about 40% had some.

Autoimmune disease history or systemic immunosuppression meant exclusion. This CDR3 has 16 amino acids. The repertoire was sequenced with immunoSEQ multiplex PCR; TCRdb's copy has only in-frame clones and lacks some. The sample records 25,000 to 35,000 clones, 80% to 95% being singletons. The chain employs TRBV21-1 and TRBJ2-7. TRBV21-1 is a pseudogene locus. Sample: CD4+ or CD8+ T cells sorted from blood, taken in a trial of the OX40 agonist ivuxolimab. The origin of this receptor is an adult with an advanced solid tumor such as melanoma, head and neck, liver or kidney cancer. Written as DNA, the CDR3 is TGTGCCAGCAGCAAAGCGAGGAACAGTCGCTCCTACGAGCAGTACTTC. Translated: CASSKARNSRSYEQYF.